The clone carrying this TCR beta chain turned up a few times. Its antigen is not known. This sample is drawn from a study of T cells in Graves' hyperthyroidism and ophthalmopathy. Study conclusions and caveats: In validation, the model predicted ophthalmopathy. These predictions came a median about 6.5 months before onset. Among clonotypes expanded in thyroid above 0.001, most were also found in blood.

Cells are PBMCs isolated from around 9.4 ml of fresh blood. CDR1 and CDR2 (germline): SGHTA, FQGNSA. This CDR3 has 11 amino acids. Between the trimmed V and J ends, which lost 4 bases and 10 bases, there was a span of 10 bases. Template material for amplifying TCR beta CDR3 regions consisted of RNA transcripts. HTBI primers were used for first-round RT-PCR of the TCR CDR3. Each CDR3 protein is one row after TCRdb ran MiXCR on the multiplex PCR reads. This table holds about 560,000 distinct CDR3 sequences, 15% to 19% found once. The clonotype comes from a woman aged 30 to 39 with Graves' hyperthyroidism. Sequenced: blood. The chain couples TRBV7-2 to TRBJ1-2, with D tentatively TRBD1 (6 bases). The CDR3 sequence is CASSSRTAYTF. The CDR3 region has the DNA TGTGCCAGCAGCTCCCGGACAGCCTACACCTTC.